This TCR beta chain is from a study of cytomegalovirus exposure and HLA in healthy donors. V was clipped by 3 bases and J by 10 bases; unmatched bases: 8. The CDR3 has 13 residues. Germline CDR1 reads SGHNT; CDR2 reads YYREEE (reference sequence). This clone was observed a single time. No antigen is known for it. Study results and caveats: There were some public TCRs occurring in many donors, but most TCR sequences were rare. Some V segments (TRBV6-2 and TRBV6-3 among them) were excluded as indistinguishable.

The PCR made use of 60 Vbeta and 13 Jbeta primers. Using immunoSEQ multiplex PCR, the repertoire was profiled, and TCRdb retains in-frame clones only, with some absent. This sample has about 160,000 clones, with around 79% found just once. The chain uses TRBV5-4 and TRBJ1-2, with TRBD1 matching 8 bases. Sequenced input: PBMCs. This clonotype originated in a woman aged 45-65 years in good health and CMV-seropositive. The CDR3 reads CASSSLAGGFYTF. Written as DNA, the CDR3 is TGTGCCAGCAGCTCCCTGGCAGGGGGCTTCTACACCTTC.